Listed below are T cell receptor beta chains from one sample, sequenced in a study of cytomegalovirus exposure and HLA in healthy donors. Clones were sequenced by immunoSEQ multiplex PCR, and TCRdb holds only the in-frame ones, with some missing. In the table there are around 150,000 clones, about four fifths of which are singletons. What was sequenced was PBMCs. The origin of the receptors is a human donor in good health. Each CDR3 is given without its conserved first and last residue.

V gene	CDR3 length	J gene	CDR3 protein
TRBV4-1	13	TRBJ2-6	ASSPHGSGANVLT
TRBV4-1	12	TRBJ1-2	ASSLDRTIYGYP
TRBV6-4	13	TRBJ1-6	ASSDSGTANSPLH
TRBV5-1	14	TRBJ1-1	ASSPTIGSLDTEAF
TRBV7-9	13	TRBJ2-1	ASRSRTEGDNEQF
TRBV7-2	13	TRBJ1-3	ASSHGTQLDNTIY
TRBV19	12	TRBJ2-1	ASSIERGGHEQF
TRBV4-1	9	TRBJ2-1	ASSGTDEQF
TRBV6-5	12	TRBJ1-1	ASRMFGTDTEAF
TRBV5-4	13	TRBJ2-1	ASSLVGGASPEQF
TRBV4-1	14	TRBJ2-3	ASSQDYGGRARLQY
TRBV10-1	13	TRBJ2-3	ASSDAGYSTDTQY
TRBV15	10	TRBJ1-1	ATSRDRTEAF
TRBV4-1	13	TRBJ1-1	ASSHLTGTGERAF
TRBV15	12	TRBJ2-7	ATSREGGAGEQY
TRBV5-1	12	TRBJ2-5	ASSSTLSQETQY
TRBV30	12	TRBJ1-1	AWNPGPSGTEAF
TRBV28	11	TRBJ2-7	ASSAPPGYEQY
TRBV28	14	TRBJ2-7	ASSLTHSILSYEQY
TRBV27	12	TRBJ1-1	ASLRGVDGTEAF
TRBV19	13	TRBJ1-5	ASDPGQGVDQPQH
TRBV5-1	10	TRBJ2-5	ASGLPQETQY
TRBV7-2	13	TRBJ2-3	ASSLDQAGVDTQY
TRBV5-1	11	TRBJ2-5	ASSFDTQETQY
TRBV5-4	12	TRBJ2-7	ASSAGLASYEQY
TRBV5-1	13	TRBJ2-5	ASSSETSRQETQY
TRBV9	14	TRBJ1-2	ASSELDRLRLDGYT
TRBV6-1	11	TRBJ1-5	ASRMTDNQPQH
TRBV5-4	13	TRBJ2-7	ASSLKTSGSTEQY
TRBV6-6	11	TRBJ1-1	ASSYGQEERAF
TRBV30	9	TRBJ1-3	ATQGGNTIY
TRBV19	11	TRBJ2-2	ASRDRFTGELF
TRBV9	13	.	ASSVLAGVAYEQY
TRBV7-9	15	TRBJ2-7	ASSLASGGPTSYEQY
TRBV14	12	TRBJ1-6	ASSQESDSSPLH
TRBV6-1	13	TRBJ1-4	ASSVAGTANEKLF
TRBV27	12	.	ASSLPGLHYEQY
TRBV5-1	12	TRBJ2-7	ASSLVSGRSEQY
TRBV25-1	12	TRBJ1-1	ASREAAMNTEAF
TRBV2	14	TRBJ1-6	ASSDDLDRSNSPLH
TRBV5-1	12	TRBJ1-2	ASSYPSTEYGYT
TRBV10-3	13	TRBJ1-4	AISSPTGDREKLF
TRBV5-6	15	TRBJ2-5	ASSVYTGPPGGGTQY
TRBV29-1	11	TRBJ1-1	SVERGLGTEAF
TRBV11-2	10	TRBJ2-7	ASSLTGNEQY
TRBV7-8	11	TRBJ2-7	ASSLFIPNEQY
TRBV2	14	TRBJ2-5	ASSVGRGIGQETQY
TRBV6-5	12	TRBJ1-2	ASSGDRAIYGYT
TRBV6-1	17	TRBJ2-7	ASSEALLTPDYRTYKQY
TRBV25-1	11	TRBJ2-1	ASSAGLPPEQF
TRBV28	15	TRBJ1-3	ASSLFSGQGSGNTIY
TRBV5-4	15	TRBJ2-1	ASSPFPGLAVLRKQF
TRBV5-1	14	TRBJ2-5	ASSILQGARQETQY